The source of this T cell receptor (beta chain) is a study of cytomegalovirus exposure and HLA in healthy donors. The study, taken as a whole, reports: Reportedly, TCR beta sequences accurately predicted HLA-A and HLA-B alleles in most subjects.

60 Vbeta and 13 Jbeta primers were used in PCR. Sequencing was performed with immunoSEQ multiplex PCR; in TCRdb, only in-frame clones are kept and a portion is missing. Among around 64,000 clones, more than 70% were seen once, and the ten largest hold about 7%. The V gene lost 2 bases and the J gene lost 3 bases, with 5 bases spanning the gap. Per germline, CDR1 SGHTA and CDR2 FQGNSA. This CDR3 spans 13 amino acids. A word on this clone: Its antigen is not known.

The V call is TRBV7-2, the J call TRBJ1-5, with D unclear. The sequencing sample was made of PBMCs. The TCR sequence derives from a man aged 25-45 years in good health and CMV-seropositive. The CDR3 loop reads CASSLPNNQPQHF. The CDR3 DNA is TGTGCCAGCAGCTTACCCAACAATCAGCCCCAGCATTTT. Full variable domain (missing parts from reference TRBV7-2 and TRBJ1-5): GAGVSQSPSNKVTEKGKDVELRCDPISGHTALYWYRQSLGQGLEFLIYFQGNSAPDKSGLPSDRFSAERTGGSVSTLTIQRTQQEDSAVYLCASSLPNNQPQHFGDGTRLSIL.